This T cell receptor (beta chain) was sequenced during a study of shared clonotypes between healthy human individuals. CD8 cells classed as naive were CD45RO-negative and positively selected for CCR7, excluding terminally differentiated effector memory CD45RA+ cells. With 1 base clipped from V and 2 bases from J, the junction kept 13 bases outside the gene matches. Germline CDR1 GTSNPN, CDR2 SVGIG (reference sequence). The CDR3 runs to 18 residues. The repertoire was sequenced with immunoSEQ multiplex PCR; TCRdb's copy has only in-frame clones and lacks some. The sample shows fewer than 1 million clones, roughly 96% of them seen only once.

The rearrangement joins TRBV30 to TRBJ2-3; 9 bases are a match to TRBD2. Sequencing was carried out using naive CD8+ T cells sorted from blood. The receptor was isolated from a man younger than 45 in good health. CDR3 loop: CAWSGYGGSGSSTDTQYF. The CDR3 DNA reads TGTGCCTGGAGTGGATATGGTGGTAGCGGGAGTTCCACAGATACGCAGTATTTT.